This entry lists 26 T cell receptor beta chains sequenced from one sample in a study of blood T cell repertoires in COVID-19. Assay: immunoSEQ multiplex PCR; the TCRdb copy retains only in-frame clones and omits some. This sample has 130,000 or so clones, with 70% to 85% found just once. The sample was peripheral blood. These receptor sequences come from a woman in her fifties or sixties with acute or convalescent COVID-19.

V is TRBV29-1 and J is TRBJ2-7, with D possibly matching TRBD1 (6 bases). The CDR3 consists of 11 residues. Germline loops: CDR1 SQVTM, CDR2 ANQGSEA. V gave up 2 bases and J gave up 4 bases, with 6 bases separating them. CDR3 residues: CSVEQGYEQYV. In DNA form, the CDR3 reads TGCAGCGTTGAACAGGGGTACGAGCAGTACGTC.

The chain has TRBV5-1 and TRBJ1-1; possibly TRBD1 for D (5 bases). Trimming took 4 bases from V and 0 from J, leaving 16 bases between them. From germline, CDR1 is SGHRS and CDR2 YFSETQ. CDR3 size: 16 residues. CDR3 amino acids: CASSTALGQLNTEAFF. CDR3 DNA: TGCGCCAGCAGCACCGCCTTGGGGCAGTTGAACACTGAAGCTTTCTTT.

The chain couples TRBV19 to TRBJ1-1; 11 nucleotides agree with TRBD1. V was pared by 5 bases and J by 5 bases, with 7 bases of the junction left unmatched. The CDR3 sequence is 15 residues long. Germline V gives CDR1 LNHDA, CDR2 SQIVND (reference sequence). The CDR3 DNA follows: TGTGCCAGTAGTTTCTCCGGGACAGGGGGAACTGAAGCTTTCTTT. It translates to CASSFSGTGGTEAFF.

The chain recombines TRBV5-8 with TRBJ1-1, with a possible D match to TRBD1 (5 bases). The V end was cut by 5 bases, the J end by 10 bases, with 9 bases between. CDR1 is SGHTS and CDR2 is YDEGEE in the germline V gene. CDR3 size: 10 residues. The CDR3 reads CASSQGRAFF. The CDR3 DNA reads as TGTGCCAGCAGTCAGGGTAGAGCTTTCTTT.

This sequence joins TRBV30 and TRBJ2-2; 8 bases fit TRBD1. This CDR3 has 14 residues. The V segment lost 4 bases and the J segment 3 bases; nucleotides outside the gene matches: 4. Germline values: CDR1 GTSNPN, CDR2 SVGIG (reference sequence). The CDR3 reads CAWTGQAYTGELFF. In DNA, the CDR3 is TGTGCCTGGACGGGACAGGCGTACACCGGGGAGCTGTTTTTT. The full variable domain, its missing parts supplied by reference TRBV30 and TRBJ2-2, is SQTIHQWPATLVQPVGSPLSLECTVEGTSNPNLYWYRQAAGRGLQLLFYSVGIGQISSEVPQNLSASRPQDRQFILSSKKLLLSDSGFYLCAWTGQAYTGELFFGEGSRLTVL.

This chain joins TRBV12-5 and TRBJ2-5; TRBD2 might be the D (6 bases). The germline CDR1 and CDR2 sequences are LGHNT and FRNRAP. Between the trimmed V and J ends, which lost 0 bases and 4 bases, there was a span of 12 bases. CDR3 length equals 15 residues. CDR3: CASGLVRLGGETQYF. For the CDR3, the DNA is TGTGCTAGTGGTTTGGTACGTTTGGGGGGAGAGACCCAGTACTTC.

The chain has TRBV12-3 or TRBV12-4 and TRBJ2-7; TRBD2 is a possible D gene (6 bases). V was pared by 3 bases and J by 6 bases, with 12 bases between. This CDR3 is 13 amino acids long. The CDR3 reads CASSFGQGGEQYF. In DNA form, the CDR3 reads TGTGCCAGCAGTTTCGGGCAGGGAGGCGAGCAGTACTTC.

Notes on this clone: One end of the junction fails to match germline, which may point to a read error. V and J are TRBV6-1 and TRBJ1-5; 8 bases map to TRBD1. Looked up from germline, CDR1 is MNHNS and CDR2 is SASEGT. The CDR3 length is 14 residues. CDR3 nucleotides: TGTGCCAGCCGTGACAGGGGCGGGGGGCAGCCCCAGCATTTT. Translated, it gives CASRDRGGGQPQHF.

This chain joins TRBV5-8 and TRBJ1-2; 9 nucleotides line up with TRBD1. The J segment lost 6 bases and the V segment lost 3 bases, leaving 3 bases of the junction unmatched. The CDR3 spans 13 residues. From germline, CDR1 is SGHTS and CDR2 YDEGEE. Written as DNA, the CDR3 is TGTGCCAGCAGCTGGGACAGGGTGGATGGCTACACCTTC. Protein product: CASSWDRVDGYTF.

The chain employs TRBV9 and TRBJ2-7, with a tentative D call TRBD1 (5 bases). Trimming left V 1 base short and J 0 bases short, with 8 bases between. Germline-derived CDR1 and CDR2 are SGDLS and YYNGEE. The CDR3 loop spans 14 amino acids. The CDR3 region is CASSVRQSSYEQYF. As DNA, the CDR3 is TGTGCCAGCAGCGTACGACAGAGCTCCTACGAGCAGTACTTC. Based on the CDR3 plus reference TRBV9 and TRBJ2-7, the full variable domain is DSGVTQTPKHLITATGQRVTLRCSPRSGDLSVYWYQQSLDQGLQFLIQYYNGEERAKGNILERFSAQQFPDLHSELNLSSLELGDSALYFCASSVRQSSYEQYFGPGTRLTVT.

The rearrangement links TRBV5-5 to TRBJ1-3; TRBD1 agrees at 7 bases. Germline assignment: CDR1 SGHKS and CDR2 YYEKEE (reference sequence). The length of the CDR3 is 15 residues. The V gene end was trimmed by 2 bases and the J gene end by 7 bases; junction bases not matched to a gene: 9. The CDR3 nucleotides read TGTGCCAGCAGCTTAGGACAGGAGTTGTGGAACACCATATATTTT. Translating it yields CASSLGQELWNTIYF.

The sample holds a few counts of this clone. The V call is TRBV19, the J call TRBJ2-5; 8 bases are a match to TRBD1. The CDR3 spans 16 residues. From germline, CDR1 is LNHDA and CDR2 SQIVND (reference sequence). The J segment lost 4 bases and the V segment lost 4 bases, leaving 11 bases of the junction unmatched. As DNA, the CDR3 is TGTGCCAGTAGTACCGGACAGGGAAGTAGAGCAGAGACCCAGTACTTC. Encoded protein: CASSTGQGSRAETQYF.

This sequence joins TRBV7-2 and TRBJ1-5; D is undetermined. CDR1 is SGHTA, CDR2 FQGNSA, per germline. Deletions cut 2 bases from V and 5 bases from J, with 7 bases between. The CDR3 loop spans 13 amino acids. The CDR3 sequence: CASSLRRYQPQHF. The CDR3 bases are TGTGCCAGCAGCTTACGGAGGTATCAGCCCCAGCATTTT. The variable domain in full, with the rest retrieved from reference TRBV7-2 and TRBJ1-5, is GAGVSQSPSNKVTEKGKDVELRCDPISGHTALYWYRQSLGQGLEFLIYFQGNSAPDKSGLPSDRFSAERTGGSVSTLTIQRTQQEDSAVYLCASSLRRYQPQHFGDGTRLSIL.

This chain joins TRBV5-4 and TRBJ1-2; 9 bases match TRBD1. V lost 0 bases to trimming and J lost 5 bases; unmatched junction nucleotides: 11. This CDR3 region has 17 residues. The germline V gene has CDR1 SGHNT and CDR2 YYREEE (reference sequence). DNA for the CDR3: TGTGCCAGCAGCTTGGGGGGGACAGGGACGACTCTATATGGCTACACCTTC. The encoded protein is CASSLGGTGTTLYGYTF.

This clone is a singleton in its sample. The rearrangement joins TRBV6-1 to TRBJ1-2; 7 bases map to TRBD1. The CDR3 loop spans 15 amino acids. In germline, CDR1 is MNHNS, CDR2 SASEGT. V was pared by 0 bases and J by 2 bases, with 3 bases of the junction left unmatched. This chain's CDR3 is CASSEAQTGNYGYTF. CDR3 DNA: TGTGCCAGCAGTGAAGCCCAGACAGGGAACTATGGCTACACCTTC.

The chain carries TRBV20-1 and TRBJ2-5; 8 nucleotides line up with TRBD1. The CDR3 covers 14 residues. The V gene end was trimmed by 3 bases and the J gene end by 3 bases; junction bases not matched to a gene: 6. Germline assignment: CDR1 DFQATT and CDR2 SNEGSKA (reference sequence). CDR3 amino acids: CSASPPDREETQYF. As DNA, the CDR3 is TGCAGTGCTAGTCCCCCGGACAGGGAAGAGACCCAGTACTTC.

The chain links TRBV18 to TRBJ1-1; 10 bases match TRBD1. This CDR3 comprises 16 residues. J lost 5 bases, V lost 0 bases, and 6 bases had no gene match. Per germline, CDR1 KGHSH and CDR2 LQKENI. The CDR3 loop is CASSPPGTGVSTEAFF. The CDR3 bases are TGTGCCAGCTCACCACCTGGGACAGGGGTGAGTACTGAAGCTTTCTTT. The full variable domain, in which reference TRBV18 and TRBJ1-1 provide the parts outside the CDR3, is NAGVMQNPRHLVRRRGQEARLRCSPMKGHSHVYWYRQLPEEGLKFMVYLQKENIIDESGMPKERFSAEFPKEGPSILRIQQVVRGDSAAYFCASSPPGTGVSTEAFFGQGTRLTVV.

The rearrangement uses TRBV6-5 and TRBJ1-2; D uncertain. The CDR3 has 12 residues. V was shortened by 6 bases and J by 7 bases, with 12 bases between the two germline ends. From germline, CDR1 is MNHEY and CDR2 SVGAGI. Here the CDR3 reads CASSPHGSGYTF. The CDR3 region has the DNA TGTGCCAGCAGCCCCCACGGGTCTGGCTACACCTTC.

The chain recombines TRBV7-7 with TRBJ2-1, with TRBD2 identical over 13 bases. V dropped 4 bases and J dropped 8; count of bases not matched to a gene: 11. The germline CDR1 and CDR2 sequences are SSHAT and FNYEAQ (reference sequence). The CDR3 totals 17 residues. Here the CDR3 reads CASSSLPLAGGPHEQFF. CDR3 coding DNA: TGTGCCAGCAGCTCCTTACCACTAGCGGGGGGGCCCCATGAGCAGTTCTTC. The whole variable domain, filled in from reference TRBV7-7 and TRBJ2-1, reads GAGVSQSPRYKVTKRGQDVTLRCDPISSHATLYWYQQALGQGPEFLTYFNYEAQPDKSGLPSDRFSAERPEGSISTLTIQRTEQRDSAMYRCASSSLPLAGGPHEQFFGPGTRLTVL.

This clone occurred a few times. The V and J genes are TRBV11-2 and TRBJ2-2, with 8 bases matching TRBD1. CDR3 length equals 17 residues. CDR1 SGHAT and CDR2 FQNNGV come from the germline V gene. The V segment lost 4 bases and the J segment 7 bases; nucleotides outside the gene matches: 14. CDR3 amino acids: CASSSGQVMARGGELFF. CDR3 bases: TGTGCCAGCAGCTCGGGACAGGTGATGGCCCGGGGCGGGGAGCTGTTTTTT.

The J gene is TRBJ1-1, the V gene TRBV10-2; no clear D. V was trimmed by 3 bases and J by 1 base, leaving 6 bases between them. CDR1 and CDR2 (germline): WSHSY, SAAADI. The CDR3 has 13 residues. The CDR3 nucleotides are TGCGCCAGCAGTGACGGAGAGAACACTGAAGCTTTCTTT. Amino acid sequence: CASSDGENTEAFF.

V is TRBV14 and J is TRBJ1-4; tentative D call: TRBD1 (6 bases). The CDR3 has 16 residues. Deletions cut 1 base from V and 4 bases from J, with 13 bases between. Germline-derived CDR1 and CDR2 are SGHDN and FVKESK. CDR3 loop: CASSQGFKGVNEKLFF. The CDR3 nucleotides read TGTGCCAGCAGCCAAGGATTCAAGGGGGTTAATGAAAAACTGTTTTTT.

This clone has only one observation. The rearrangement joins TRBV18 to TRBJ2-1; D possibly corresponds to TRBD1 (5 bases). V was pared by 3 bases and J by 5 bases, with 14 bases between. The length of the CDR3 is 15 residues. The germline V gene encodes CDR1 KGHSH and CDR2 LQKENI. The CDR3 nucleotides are TGTGCCAGCTCACCGTGGAAAGGGGAACACAATGAGCAGTTCTTC. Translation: CASSPWKGEHNEQFF.

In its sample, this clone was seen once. The CDR3 loop is CASSLLPLDSQPEAFF. Here the CDR3 DNA reads TGTGCCAGCAGCTTGTTACCATTAGACAGCCAGCCCGAAGCTTTCTTT. V is TRBV5-6 and J is TRBJ1-1, with D possibly being TRBD1 (5 bases). Germline V gene lookup returns CDR1 SGHDT and CDR2 YYEEEE. The ends were cut back, 1 base at V and 8 bases at J, with 21 bases in the middle. CDR3 length: 16 residues.

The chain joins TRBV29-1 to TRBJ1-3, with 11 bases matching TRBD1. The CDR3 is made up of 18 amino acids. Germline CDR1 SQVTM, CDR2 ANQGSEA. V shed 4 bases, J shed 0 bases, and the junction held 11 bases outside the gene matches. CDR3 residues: CSVALTPGQGGSGNTIYF. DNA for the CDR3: TGCAGCGTTGCTTTAACCCCGGGACAGGGGGGCTCTGGAAACACCATATATTTT.

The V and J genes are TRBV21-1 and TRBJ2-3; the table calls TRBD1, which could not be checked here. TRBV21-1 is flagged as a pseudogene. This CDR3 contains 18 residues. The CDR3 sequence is CASSKKNVKGVVTDTQYF. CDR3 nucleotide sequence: TGTGCCAGCAGCAAAAAGAACGTTAAGGGGGTTGTAACAGATACGCAGTATTTT.